These 3 T cell receptor beta chains came from one sample sequenced in a study of T-cell memory formation after mild COVID-19. TCRdb processed the 5' RACE reads anew with MiXCR; each CDR3 protein has one entry. In the table there are about 140,000 distinct CDR3 sequences, under 25% of which are singletons. The sample was PBMCs or a T cell subset sorted from them (not recorded which). These receptors were taken from an adult woman who had mild COVID-19 (a few samples of this study predate the infection). Cell type and time point are not known.

The rearrangement links TRBV7-9 to TRBJ2-1; possibly TRBD2 for D (5 bases). Trimming took 6 bases from V and 0 from J, leaving 9 bases between them. Per the germline V gene, CDR1 is SEHNR and CDR2 is FQNEAQ (reference sequence). The CDR3 contains 14 residues. CDR3 residues: CASRTNLSYNEQFF. CDR3 bases: TGTGCCAGCAGGACTAACCTCTCCTACAATGAGCAGTTCTTC.

The CDR3 nucleotides read TGTGCCAGCTCACCACTGCTAGATACGCAGTATTTT. It specifies CASSPLLDTQYF. The rearrangement uses TRBV18 and TRBJ2-3; no clear D gene. V shed 1 base and J shed 5 bases, with 4 bases lying between them. This CDR3 is 12 amino acids long. Germline-derived CDR1 and CDR2 are KGHSH and LQKENI. Full variable domain (remainder filled in from reference TRBV18 and TRBJ2-3): NAGVMQNPRHLVRRRGQEARLRCSPMKGHSHVYWYRQLPEEGLKFMVYLQKENIIDESGMPKERFSAEFPKEGPSILRIQQVVRGDSAAYFCASSPLLDTQYFGPGTRLTVL.

This clonotype was seen only a few times. The chain carries TRBV6-2 or TRBV6-3 and TRBJ2-1; tentative D call: TRBD1 (5 bases). CDR1 is MNHEY, CDR2 SVGEGT, per germline. The ends were cut back, 2 bases at V and 0 bases at J, with 11 bases in the middle. The CDR3 spans 16 residues. The CDR3 sequence is CASSYGADSSYNEQFF. The CDR3 DNA follows: TGTGCCAGCAGTTACGGGGCCGATAGCTCCTACAATGAGCAGTTCTTC.